A selection of T cell receptor beta chains follows, all from one sample in a study of shared clonotypes between healthy human individuals. This table comes from immunoSEQ multiplex PCR, and its TCRdb copy is limited to in-frame clones, with some not included. The data show some 630,000 clones, more than 70% seen once. Sequencing was performed on memory CD4+ T cells sorted from blood. The source of these receptors is a woman aged 25 to 39 in good health. Both conserved end residues are part of each CDR3. D genes are given only for firm matches. Not every row has a clone size; where given, it reads once, few, many or a size class.

j_gene | d_gene | abundance | v_gene | CDR3nt | CDR3aa
TRBJ2-1 | - | - | TRBV28 | TGTGCCAGCAGGGAACGCGGGATTTATGAGCAGTTCTTC | CASRERGIYEQFF
TRBJ2-7 | - | - | TRBV6-5 | TGTGCCAGCAGTTACGCTGCCACCTACGAGCAGTACTTC | CASSYAATYEQYF
TRBJ2-7 | - | - | TRBV5-4 | TGTGCCAGCAGCTTGAGCACTAACTCCCTCTACGAGCAGTACTTC | CASSLSTNSLYEQYF
TRBJ1-4 | - | - | TRBV18 | TGTGCCAGCTCACCGGCAGGGGCAACTAATGAAAAACTGTTTTTT | CASSPAGATNEKLFF
TRBJ2-2 | TRBD2 | few | TRBV9 | TGTGCCAGCAGCCCTGGACTAGCGGGAGATTCCGGGGAGCTGTTTTTT | CASSPGLAGDSGELFF
TRBJ2-3 | - | - | TRBV6-1 | TGTGCCAGCAGGACAGAGACCACAGATACGCAGTATTTT | CASRTETTDTQYF
TRBJ2-7 | - | - | TRBV7-6 | TGTGCCAGCAGCTTGAGGAGAGGGGACGAGCAGTACTTC | CASSLRRGDEQYF
TRBJ2-3 | TRBD1 | - | TRBV2 | TGTGCCAGCAGTACAGGGGGGACAGATACGCAGTATTTT | CASSTGGTDTQYF
TRBJ2-7 | - | - | TRBV28 | TGTGCCAGCAGTCCCCCTAGCGCCGACGCCTACGAGCAGTACTTC | CASSPPSADAYEQYF
TRBJ1-2 | - | - | TRBV5-1 | TGCGCCAGCACCCCAGGGAGGTCGACTTATGGCTACACCTTC | CASTPGRSTYGYTF
TRBJ2-7 | - | - | TRBV4-1 | TGCGCCAGCAGCCAAGGGGTTTCTCCGTCCTACGAGCAGTACTTC | CASSQGVSPSYEQYF
TRBJ2-7 | TRBD2 | - | TRBV7-9 | TGTGCCAGCAGCCCAAATCGCGGGACTAGCGGCTACGAGCAGTACTTC | CASSPNRGTSGYEQYF
TRBJ2-7 | - | - | TRBV2 | TGTGCCAGCAGCCGTTCTTCCTACGAGCAGTACTTC | CASSRSSYEQYF
TRBJ2-5 | - | - | TRBV11-3 | TGTGCCAGCAGCTTAGTGGCGCCAAGGCAGGAGACCCAGTACTTC | CASSLVAPRQETQYF
TRBJ2-7 | - | once | TRBV18 | TGTGCCAGCTCACCATGGGGCTACGAGCAGTACTTC | CASSPWGYEQYF